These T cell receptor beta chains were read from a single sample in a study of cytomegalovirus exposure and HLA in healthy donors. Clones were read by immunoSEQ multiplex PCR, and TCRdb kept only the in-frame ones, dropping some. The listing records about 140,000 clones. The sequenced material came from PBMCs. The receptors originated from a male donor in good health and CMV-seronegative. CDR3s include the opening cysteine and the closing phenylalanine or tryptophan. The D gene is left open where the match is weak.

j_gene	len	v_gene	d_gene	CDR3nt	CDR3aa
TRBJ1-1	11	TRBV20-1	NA	TGCAGTGCTTCCGTCAACACTGAAGCTTTCTTT	CSASVNTEAFF
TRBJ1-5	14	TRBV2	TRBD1	TGTGCCAGCGTCCGGGACAGCGGGAATCAGCCCCAGCATTTT	CASVRDSGNQPQHF
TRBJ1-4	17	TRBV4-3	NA	TGCGCCAGCAGCCAAGACTTGACTGGTCCAGAGGGCGAAAAACTGTTTTTT	CASSQDLTGPEGEKLFF
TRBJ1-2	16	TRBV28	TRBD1	TGTGCCAGCATTCCCTCAAGTGGGACAGGGTTTTATGGCTACACCTTC	CASIPSSGTGFYGYTF
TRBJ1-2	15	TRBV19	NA	TGTGCCAGTAGCAGACAGACGACCGTCGGCTATGGCTACACCTTC	CASSRQTTVGYGYTF
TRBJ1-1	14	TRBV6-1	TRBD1	TGTGCCAGCAGAGACTTTGGGACAGGGATTGAAGCTTTCTTT	CASRDFGTGIEAFF
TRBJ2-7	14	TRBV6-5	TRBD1	TGTGCCAGCAGATTGGACAGGGCATCCTACGAGCAGTACTTC	CASRLDRASYEQYF
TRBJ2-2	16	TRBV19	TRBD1	TGTGCCAGTACTATGGGGACAGGGAGGGTCCCCGGGGAGCTGTTTTTT	CASTMGTGRVPGELFF
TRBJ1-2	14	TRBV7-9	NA	TGTGCCAGCAGCCATAACGATGGGAGCTATGGCTACACCTTC	CASSHNDGSYGYTF
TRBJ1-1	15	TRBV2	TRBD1	TGTGCCAGGGGGACAGGAAAAACCCTGAGGACTGAAGCTTTCTTT	CARGTGKTLRTEAFF
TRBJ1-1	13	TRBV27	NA	TGTGCCAGCACTTCCTGGTCAGGCACTGAAGCTTTCTTT	CASTSWSGTEAFF
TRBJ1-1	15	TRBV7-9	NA	TGTGCCAGCAGCTTAGCGCCGGACAGTTACACTGAAGCTTTCTTT	CASSLAPDSYTEAFF
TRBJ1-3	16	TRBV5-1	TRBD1	TGCGCCAGCAGCTTAAGACCGGACAGGGGTGGAAACACCATATATTTT	CASSLRPDRGGNTIYF
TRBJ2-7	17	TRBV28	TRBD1	TGTGCCAGCAGCTTACGCCTCCTGGGGACAGGGGCACACGAGCAGTACTTC	CASSLRLLGTGAHEQYF
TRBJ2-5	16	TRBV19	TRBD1	TGTGCCAGTAGTATAATGTTGGGACAGGGTGGGGAGACCCAGTACTTC	CASSIMLGQGGETQYF
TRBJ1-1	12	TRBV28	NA	TGTGCCAGCAGTTCCGGGTCTATCGAGGCTTTCTTT	CASSSGSIEAFF
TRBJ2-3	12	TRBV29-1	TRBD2	TGCAGCGCGGGGGGTGGCACAGATACGCAGTATTTT	CSAGGGTDTQYF
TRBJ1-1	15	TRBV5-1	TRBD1	TGCGCCACCTCCGCGACAGGGCCCCCGAACACTGAAGCTTTCTTT	CATSATGPPNTEAFF
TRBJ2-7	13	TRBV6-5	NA	TGTGCCAGCAGGGGGGACACACCCTACGAGCAGTACTTC	CASRGDTPYEQYF
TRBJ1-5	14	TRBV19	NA	TGTGCCAGTGGTATTGGGGGAGGGGGACAGCCCCAGCATTTT	CASGIGGGGQPQHF
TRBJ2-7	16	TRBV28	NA	TGTGCCAGCAGTTCCGAATCCGCGGGGCCCCTCTACGAGCAGTACTTC	CASSSESAGPLYEQYF
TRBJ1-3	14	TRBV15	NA	TGTGCCACCAGCAGAGGACAGTCTGGAAACACCATATATTTT	CATSRGQSGNTIYF
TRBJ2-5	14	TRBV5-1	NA	TGCGCCAGCAGCTTCGGGAAAGCGGAGGAGACCCAGTACTTC	CASSFGKAEETQYF
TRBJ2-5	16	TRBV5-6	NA	TGTGCCAGCAGCTCCTTCATAGACAGGCCGATGGAGACCCAGTACTTC	CASSSFIDRPMETQYF
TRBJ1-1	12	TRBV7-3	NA	TGTGCCAGCAGTTTTACGGGGACTGAAGCTTTCTTT	CASSFTGTEAFF
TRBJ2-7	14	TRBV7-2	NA	TGTGCCAGCAGCTTAGTTGACTACGCCTACGAGCAGTACTTC	CASSLVDYAYEQYF
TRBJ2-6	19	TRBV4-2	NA	TGTGCCAGCAGCCAAGATAGGGGGGGGACCCACTCTGGGGCCAACGTCCTGACTTTC	CASSQDRGGTHSGANVLTF
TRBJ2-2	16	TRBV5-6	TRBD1	TGTGCCAGCAGAGGACCTGGGACAGTTAACACCGGGGAGCTGTTTTTT	CASRGPGTVNTGELFF
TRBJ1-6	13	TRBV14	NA	TGTGCTTCGGCGGTCCAGCATAATTCACCCCTCCACTTT	CASAVQHNSPLHF
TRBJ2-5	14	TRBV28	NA	TGTGCCAGCACTCGACGGGGAATAAGGGAGACCCAGTACTTC	CASTRRGIRETQYF
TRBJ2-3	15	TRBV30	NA	TGTGCCTGGAGTGTGGGGGGAGCTCGCACAGATACGCAGTATTTT	CAWSVGGARTDTQYF
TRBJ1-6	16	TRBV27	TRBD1	TGTGCCAGCAGTTTGGGGGCCCAGGGGGCTAATTCACCCCTCCACTTT	CASSLGAQGANSPLHF
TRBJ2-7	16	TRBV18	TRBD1	TGTGCCAGCTCACCTTTACAGGGGGCTAGGGAAGACGAGCAGTACTTC	CASSPLQGAREDEQYF
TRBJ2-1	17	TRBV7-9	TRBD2	TGTGCCAGCAGCTTTCTTAGCGGGGGGGCTTCCTACAATGAGCAGTTCTTC	CASSFLSGGASYNEQFF
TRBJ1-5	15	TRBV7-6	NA	TGTGCCAGCAGCCCGGAGGGAGGGGCTCTTCAGCCCCAGCATTTT	CASSPEGGALQPQHF
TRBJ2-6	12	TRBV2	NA	TGTGCCAGCAGTCCCTACAGGGAGGTCCTGACTTTC	CASSPYREVLTF
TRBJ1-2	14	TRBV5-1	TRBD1	TGCGCCAGCAGCTCGGGACAGTTCTTGTATGGCTACACCTTC	CASSSGQFLYGYTF
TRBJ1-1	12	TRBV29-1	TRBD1	TGCAGCGCTGGACAGGGGAACACTGAAGCTTTCTTT	CSAGQGNTEAFF
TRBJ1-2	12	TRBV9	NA	TGTGCCAGCAGCGTCCAGGGATATGGCTACACCTTC	CASSVQGYGYTF
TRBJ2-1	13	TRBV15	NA	TGTGCCACCAGCAGCCCCGGAGCGCGTGAGCAGTTCTTC	CATSSPGAREQFF
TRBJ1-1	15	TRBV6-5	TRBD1	TGTGCCAGCAGTTCACCCGGGACAGCGAACACTGAAGCTTTCTTT	CASSSPGTANTEAFF
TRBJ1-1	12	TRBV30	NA	TGTGCCTGGAGTGAGGGGAGGGCTGAAGCTTTCTTT	CAWSEGRAEAFF
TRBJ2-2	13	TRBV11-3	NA	TGTGCCAGCAGCCCGGGGTCATCCGGGGAGCTGTTTTTT	CASSPGSSGELFF
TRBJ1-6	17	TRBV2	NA	TGTGCCAGCAGTGTAGTCCTGAGGGCAGGACGAACGACACCCCTCCACTTT	CASSVVLRAGRTTPLHF